These 10 T cell receptor beta chains were sequenced from one sample in a study of blood T cell repertoires in COVID-19. Sequencing used immunoSEQ multiplex PCR; TCRdb keeps in-frame clones, though not all of them. The sample yields fewer than 300,000 clones, 85% to 90% seen once. The source material was peripheral blood. Receptors originate from a woman between 45 and 60 years old with COVID-19, enrolled during active disease.

Regarding this clone: The sample holds other DNA sequences that translate to the same CDR3. The chain employs TRBV18 and TRBJ2-7; TRBD2 agrees at 8 bases. The CDR3 contains 15 residues. Germline loops: CDR1 KGHSH, CDR2 LQKENI. J was trimmed by 3 bases and V by 3 bases; bases with no gene match: 7. The CDR3 region has the DNA TGTGCCAGCTCACCCCCCGGGAGGGGAGGCTACGAGCAGTACTTC. Encoded protein: CASSPPGRGGYEQYF.

This clone was counted between two and nine times. The rearrangement joins TRBV19 to TRBJ2-1; TRBD2 matches at 7 bases. This CDR3 is 15 amino acids long. Germline V gene data show CDR1 as LNHDA and CDR2 as SQIVND (reference sequence). J was trimmed by 4 bases and V by 5 bases; bases with no gene match: 8. This CDR3 is CASSSREAPYNEQFF. The DNA for the CDR3 is TGTGCCAGTAGTTCTCGGGAGGCCCCGTACAATGAGCAGTTCTTC.

The chain links TRBV3-1 (or the pseudogene TRBV3-2) to TRBJ2-1; D not resolved. Germline values: CDR1 LGHDT, CDR2 YNNKEL (reference sequence). CDR3 length: 18 residues. V was trimmed by 1 base and J by 7 bases, leaving 23 bases between them. The CDR3 DNA reads TGTGCCAGCAGCCAAGGTGACCCGAGGAGATCCCATAATAATGAGCAGTTCTTC. It codes for CASSQGDPRRSHNNEQFF.

This clone was recorded once. This chain links TRBV7-2 with TRBJ2-1; D is unclear. CDR3 length: 15 amino acids. In germline, CDR1 is SGHTA, CDR2 FQGNSA. V was pared by 3 bases and J by 2 bases, with 11 bases between. The CDR3 coding sequence is TGTGCCAGCAGCTTTAGCCCGGATGCCTACAATGAGCAGTTCTTC. Translation gives CASSFSPDAYNEQFF.

The chain combines TRBV6-4 with TRBJ2-5; D is unresolved. CDR3 size: 13 residues. Germline V gene data show CDR1 as MRHNA and CDR2 as SNTAGT. V was clipped by 6 bases and J by 1 base, with 9 bases between them. The CDR3 region is CASSRSIQETQYF. CDR3 nucleotide sequence: TGTGCCAGCAGCCGGTCCATCCAAGAGACCCAGTACTTC.

The chain is built from TRBV9 and TRBJ2-4; D possibly corresponds to TRBD1 (5 bases). This CDR3 has 15 residues. V was trimmed by 2 bases and J by 9 bases, leaving 18 bases between them. Germline V gene sequence: CDR1 SGDLS, CDR2 YYNGEE. The CDR3 DNA reads as TGTGCCAGCAGCGTGGACACCGGGCCTTTAGGCATTCAGTACTTC. This encodes CASSVDTGPLGIQYF. Using reference TRBV9 and TRBJ2-4 for the parts outside the CDR3, the full variable domain is DSGVTQTPKHLITATGQRVTLRCSPRSGDLSVYWYQQSLDQGLQFLIQYYNGEERAKGNILERFSAQQFPDLHSELNLSSLELGDSALYFCASSVDTGPLGIQYFGAGTRLSVL.

This CDR3 reads CASSPRDLISPLHF. The CDR3 DNA follows: TGCGCCAGCAGCCCCCGGGACTTGATTTCACCCCTCCACTTT. The chain carries TRBV5-1 and TRBJ1-6; possible D gene TRBD1, 5 bases. The V gene lost 4 bases and the J gene lost 9 bases, with 14 bases spanning the gap. Per germline, CDR1 SGHRS and CDR2 YFSETQ. The CDR3 contains 14 residues. Full variable domain (rest looked up from reference TRBV5-1 and TRBJ1-6): KAGVTQTPRYLIKTRGQQVTLSCSPISGHRSVSWYQQTPGQGLQFLFEYFSETQRNKGNFPGRFSGRQFSNSRSEMNVSTLELGDSALYLCASSPRDLISPLHFGNGTRLTVT.

The chain links TRBV24-1 to TRBJ2-5; 9 bases map to TRBD1. Germline CDR1 reads KGHDR; CDR2 reads SFDVKD. V trimming: 2 bases; J trimming: 2 bases; junction bases outside the gene matches: 5. The CDR3 has 16 amino acids. The CDR3 DNA reads as TGTGCCACCAGTGATTACACAGGGACAGGGCAAGAGACCCAGTACTTC. This gives the protein CATSDYTGTGQETQYF.

The gene calls are TRBV7-2 and TRBJ2-3; TRBD2 matches at 10 bases. The CDR3 spans 14 residues. The germline gives CDR1 SGHTA, CDR2 FQGNSA. The trim removed 1 base at V and 5 bases at J, leaving 0 bases unmatched. CDR3 protein: CASSLGLAGDTQYF. Written as DNA, the CDR3 is TGTGCCAGCAGCTTAGGACTAGCGGGAGATACGCAGTATTTT.

The chain has TRBV9 and TRBJ2-1; 11 positions agree with TRBD2. CDR1 is SGDLS and CDR2 is YYNGEE in the germline V gene. CDR3 size: 15 residues. V was pared by 2 bases and J by 6 bases, with 4 bases of the junction left unmatched. The CDR3 is CASSVTSGIGNEQFF. The CDR3 DNA sequence: TGTGCCAGCAGCGTGACTAGCGGGATCGGCAATGAGCAGTTCTTC.